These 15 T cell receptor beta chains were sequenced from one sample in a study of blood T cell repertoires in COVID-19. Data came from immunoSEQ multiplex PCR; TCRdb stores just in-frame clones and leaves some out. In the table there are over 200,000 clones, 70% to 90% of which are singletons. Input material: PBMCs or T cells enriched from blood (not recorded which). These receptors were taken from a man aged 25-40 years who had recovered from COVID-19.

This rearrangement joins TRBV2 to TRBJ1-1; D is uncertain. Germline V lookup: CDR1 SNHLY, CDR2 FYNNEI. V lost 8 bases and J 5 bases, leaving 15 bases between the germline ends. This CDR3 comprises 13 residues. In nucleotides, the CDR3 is TGTGCCAGCTTCGGGGTATCGAGAACTGAAGCTTTCTTT. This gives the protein CASFGVSRTEAFF.

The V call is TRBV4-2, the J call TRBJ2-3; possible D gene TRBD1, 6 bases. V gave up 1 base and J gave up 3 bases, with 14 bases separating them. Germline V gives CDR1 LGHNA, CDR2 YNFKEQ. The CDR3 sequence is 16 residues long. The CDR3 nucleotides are TGTGCCAGCAGCCAAGGATACCAGGGGATTACAGATACGCAGTATTTT. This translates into CASSQGYQGITDTQYF.

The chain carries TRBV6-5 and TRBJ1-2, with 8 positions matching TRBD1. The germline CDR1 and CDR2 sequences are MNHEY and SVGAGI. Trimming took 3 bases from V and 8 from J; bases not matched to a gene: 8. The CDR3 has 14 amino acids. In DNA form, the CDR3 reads TGTGCCAGCAGTTATGGGCAGGGGGCCTGGGGCTACACCTTC. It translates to CASSYGQGAWGYTF.

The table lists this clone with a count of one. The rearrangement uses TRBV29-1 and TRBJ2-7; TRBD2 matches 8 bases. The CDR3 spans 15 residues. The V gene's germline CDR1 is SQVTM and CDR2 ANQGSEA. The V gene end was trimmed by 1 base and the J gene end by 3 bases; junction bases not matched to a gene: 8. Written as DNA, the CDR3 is TGCAGCGTTGAAGTGGCGGGGGGCAAACACTACGAGCAGTACTTC. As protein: CSVEVAGGKHYEQYF.

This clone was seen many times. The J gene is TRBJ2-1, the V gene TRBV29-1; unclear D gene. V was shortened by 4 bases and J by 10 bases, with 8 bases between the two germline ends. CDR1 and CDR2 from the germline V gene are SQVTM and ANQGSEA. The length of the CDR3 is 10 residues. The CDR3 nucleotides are TGCAGCGTTGTAGTTTGGGAGCAGTTCTTC. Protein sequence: CSVVVWEQFF.

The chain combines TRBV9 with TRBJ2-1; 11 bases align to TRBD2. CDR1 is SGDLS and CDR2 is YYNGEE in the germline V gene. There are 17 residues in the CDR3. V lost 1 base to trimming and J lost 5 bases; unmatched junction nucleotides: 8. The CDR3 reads CASSVTPGTSGDNEQFF. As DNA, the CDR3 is TGTGCCAGCAGCGTAACCCCCGGGACTAGCGGTGACAATGAGCAGTTCTTC.

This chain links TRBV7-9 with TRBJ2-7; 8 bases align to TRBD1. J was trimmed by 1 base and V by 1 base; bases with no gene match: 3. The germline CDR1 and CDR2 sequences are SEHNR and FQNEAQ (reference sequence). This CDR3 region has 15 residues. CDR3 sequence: CASSLGTGISYEQYF. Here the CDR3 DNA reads TGTGCCAGCAGCTTAGGGACAGGGATTTCCTACGAGCAGTACTTC.

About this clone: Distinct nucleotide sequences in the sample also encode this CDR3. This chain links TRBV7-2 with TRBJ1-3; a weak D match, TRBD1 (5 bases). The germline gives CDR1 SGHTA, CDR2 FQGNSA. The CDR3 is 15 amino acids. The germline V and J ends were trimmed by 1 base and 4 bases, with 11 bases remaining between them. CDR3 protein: CASSLGAGSGNTIYF. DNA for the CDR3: TGTGCCAGCAGCTTAGGGGCAGGGTCGGGAAACACCATATATTTT.

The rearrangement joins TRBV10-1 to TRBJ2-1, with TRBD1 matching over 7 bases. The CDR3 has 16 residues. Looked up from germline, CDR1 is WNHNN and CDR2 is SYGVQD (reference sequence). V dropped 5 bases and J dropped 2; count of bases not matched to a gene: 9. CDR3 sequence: CASSLTGTAPYNEQFF. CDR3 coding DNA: TGCGCCAGCAGTTTAACCGGGACAGCCCCCTACAATGAGCAGTTCTTC.

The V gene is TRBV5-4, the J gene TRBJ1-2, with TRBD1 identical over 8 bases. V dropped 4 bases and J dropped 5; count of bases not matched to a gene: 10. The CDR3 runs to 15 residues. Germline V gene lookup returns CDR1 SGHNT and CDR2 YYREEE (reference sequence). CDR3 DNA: TGTGCCAGCAGCCCGGACCGGGACAGGTCTTATGGCTACACCTTC. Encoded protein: CASSPDRDRSYGYTF.

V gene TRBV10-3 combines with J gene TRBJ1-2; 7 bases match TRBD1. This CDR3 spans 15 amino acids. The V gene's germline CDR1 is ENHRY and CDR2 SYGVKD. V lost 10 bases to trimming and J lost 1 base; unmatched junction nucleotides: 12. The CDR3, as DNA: TGTGCCAACCGCCCAGGGACAGAGAGTAACTATGGCTACACCTTC. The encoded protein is CANRPGTESNYGYTF.

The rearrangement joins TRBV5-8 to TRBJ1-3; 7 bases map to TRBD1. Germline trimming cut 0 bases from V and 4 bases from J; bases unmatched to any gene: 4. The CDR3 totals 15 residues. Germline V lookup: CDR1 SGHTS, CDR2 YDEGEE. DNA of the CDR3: TGTGCCAGCAGCTTGGCGGGACAGCAGGGAAACACCATATATTTT. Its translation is CASSLAGQQGNTIYF. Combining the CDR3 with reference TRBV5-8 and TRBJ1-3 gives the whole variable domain EAGVTQSPTHLIKTRGQQATLRCSPISGHTSVYWYQQALGLGLQFLLWYDEGEERNRGNFPPRFSGRQFPNYSSELNVNALELEDSALYLCASSLAGQQGNTIYFGEGSWLTVV.

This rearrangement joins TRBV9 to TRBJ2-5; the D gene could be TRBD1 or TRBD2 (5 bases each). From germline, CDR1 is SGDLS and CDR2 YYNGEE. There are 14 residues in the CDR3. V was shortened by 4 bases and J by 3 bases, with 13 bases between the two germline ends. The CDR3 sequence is CASSLGTGKETQYF. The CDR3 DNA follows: TGTGCCAGCAGCCTAGGGACCGGGAAAGAGACCCAGTACTTC.

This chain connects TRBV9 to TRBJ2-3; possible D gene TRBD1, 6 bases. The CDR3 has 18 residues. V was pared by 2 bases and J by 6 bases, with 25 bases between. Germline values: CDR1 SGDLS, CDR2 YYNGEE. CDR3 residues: CASSVGVVPRGGRDTQYF. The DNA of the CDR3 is TGTGCCAGCAGCGTCGGTGTGGTCCCCCGTGGGGGCCGCGATACGCAGTATTTT.

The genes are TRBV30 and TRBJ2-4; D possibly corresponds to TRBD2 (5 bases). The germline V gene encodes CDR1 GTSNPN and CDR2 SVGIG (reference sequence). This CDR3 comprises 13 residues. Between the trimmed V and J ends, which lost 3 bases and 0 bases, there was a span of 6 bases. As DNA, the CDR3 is TGTGCCTGGAGAGGACTAGCCAAAAACATTCAGTACTTC. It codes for CAWRGLAKNIQYF. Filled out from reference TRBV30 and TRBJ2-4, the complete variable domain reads SQTIHQWPATLVQPVGSPLSLECTVEGTSNPNLYWYRQAAGRGLQLLFYSVGIGQISSEVPQNLSASRPQDRQFILSSKKLLLSDSGFYLCAWRGLAKNIQYFGAGTRLSVL.